Listed below are T cell receptor beta chains from one sample, sequenced in a study of CD8+CD57+ T cells in acquired aplastic anemia. From the reads, TCRdb called clonotypes with MiXCR, one entry per CDR3 protein. This sample has about 180,000 distinct CDR3 sequences; 40% to 55% occur once, and the top ten carry about 2.9%. The sequenced material came from sorted CD4+, CD8+, or CD8+CD57+ T cells (not recorded which) from PBMCs. The receptor set was obtained from a human donor in good health. Each CDR3 is given with its conserved first and last residue. A D gene is named only where the DNA matches it firmly. Clone sizes are given selectively: once, few, many, or a class where the clone is expanded.

CASSYSEKLFF TGTGCCAGCAGTTACAGTGAAAAACTGTTTTTT . TRBV6-6 11 TRBJ1-4 .
CSAFRTGTDTQYF TGCAGTGCTTTTAGGACAGGGACAGATACGCAGTATTTT . TRBV20-1 13 TRBJ2-3 TRBD1
CASSFGTGGTQYF TGTGCCAGCAGCTTTGGGACAGGGGGTACGCAGTATTTT . TRBV7-9 13 TRBJ2-3 TRBD1
CASSPGLLNSPLHF TGTGCCAGCAGCCCAGGGCTATTGAATTCACCCCTCCACTTT . TRBV7-9 14 TRBJ1-6 .
CASGQGLRQQFF TGTGCCAGCGGACAGGGTTTAAGGCAGCAGTTCTTC . TRBV25-1 12 TRBJ2-1 TRBD1
CASSFGATQPQHF TGTGCCAGCAGCTTCGGGGCCACTCAGCCCCAGCATTTT . TRBV7-6 13 TRBJ1-5 .
CASRTGVKDEQYF TGTGCCAGCAGGACAGGGGTAAAGGACGAGCAGTACTTC many TRBV6-2/TRBV6-3 13 TRBJ2-7 TRBD1
CASSLGGPQHF TGTGCCAGCAGCTTAGGGGGGCCCCAGCATTTT . TRBV5-6 11 TRBJ1-5 .
CAWSTRMNTEAFF TGTGCCTGGAGTACCCGGATGAACACTGAAGCTTTCTTT . TRBV30 13 TRBJ1-1 .
CASSLGGPYEQYF TGTGCCAGCAGTTTAGGGGGACCCTACGAGCAGTACTTC many TRBV12-3/TRBV12-4 13 TRBJ2-7 .
CASRPGQGCYEQYF TGTGCCAGCAGGCCGGGACAGGGATGCTACGAGCAGTACTTC . TRBV6-4 14 TRBJ2-7 TRBD1
CSASTGGHTEAFF TGCAGTGCTAGTACAGGGGGGCACACTGAAGCTTTCTTT . TRBV20-1 13 TRBJ1-1 TRBD1
CASSHETYNEQFF TGTGCCAGCAGCCACGAGACCTACAATGAGCAGTTCTTC many TRBV12-3/TRBV12-4 13 TRBJ2-1 .
CATSRDFRTPNQPQHF TGTGCCACCAGCAGAGATTTTAGGACGCCCAATCAGCCCCAGCATTTT once TRBV15 16 TRBJ1-5 .
CASSSQGGGQAPYEQYF TGTGCCAGCAGCTCACAGGGAGGCGGACAGGCCCCTTACGAGCAGTACTTC . TRBV11-1 17 TRBJ2-7 .
CASSGAGNTEAFF TGTGCCAGCAGCGGAGCGGGGAACACTGAAGCTTTCTTT few TRBV7-9 13 TRBJ1-1 .
CASIRQGGVEPQHF TGTGCCAGTATAAGGCAGGGCGGAGTGGAGCCCCAGCATTTT . TRBV19 14 TRBJ1-5 .
CASSQGQDYEQYF TGTGCCAGCAGCCAGGGACAGGACTACGAGCAGTACTTC . TRBV7-8 13 TRBJ2-7 TRBD1
CASSLAGVWEQYF TGCGCCAGCAGCTTAGCGGGAGTGTGGGAGCAGTACTTC . TRBV5-1 13 TRBJ2-7 TRBD2
CASRLTSGTSSEAFF TGTGCCAGCAGACTCACCTCCGGGACATCTAGTGAAGCTTTCTTT . TRBV6-1 15 TRBJ1-1 .
CASRATGIYEQYF TGTGCCAGCAGGGCGACAGGGATCTACGAGCAGTACTTC many TRBV12-3/TRBV12-4 13 TRBJ2-7 TRBD1
CASSLRTSSADTQYF TGCGCCAGCAGCCTACGGACGTCCTCGGCAGATACGCAGTATTTT . TRBV5-1 15 TRBJ2-3 .
CASSSGTGASEQYF TGTGCCAGCAGTTCCGGGACAGGGGCCAGCGAGCAGTACTTC . TRBV6-5 14 TRBJ2-7 TRBD1
CASSLQVGGKYNEQFF TGTGCCAGCAGCTTACAGGTGGGAGGGAAATACAATGAGCAGTTCTTC many TRBV7-2 16 TRBJ2-1 TRBD2
CASSLGLAGGQDSGANVLTF TGTGCCAGCAGCTTAGGTCTAGCGGGAGGCCAAGACTCTGGGGCCAACGTCCTGACTTTC . TRBV11-2 20 TRBJ2-6 TRBD2
CAWGTGSGNQPQHF TGTGCCTGGGGGACAGGTAGTGGCAATCAGCCCCAGCATTTT . TRBV2 14 TRBJ1-5 TRBD1
CSARDRAGRTDTQYF TGCAGTGCTAGAGATCGGGCAGGTCGTACAGATACGCAGTATTTT . TRBV20-1 15 TRBJ2-3 .
CASSPLQQETQYF TGTGCCAGCAGCCCACTACAACAAGAGACCCAGTACTTC . TRBV2 13 TRBJ2-5 .
CASSLGLAGGPGTGELFF TGTGCCAGCAGCTTGGGACTAGCGGGAGGGCCGGGCACCGGGGAGCTGTTTTTT . TRBV5-4 18 TRBJ2-2 TRBD2
CASSEWASGGSYEQYF TGTGCCAGCAGTGAATGGGCTAGCGGGGGTTCCTACGAGCAGTACTTC . TRBV6-1 16 TRBJ2-7 TRBD2
CSAVQGTNSPLHF TGCAGTGCTGTACAGGGTACGAATTCACCCCTCCACTTT few TRBV20-1 13 TRBJ1-6 .
CSVGWIGRETQYF TGCAGCGTTGGGTGGATCGGGCGAGAGACCCAGTACTTC few TRBV29-1 13 TRBJ2-5 .
CSARSSGHQETQYF TGCAGTGCTAGATCCTCGGGACACCAAGAGACCCAGTACTTC . TRBV20-1 14 TRBJ2-5 .
CASSLQSQGAGETQYF TGCGCCAGCAGCCTACAGTCGCAGGGGGCTGGAGAGACCCAGTACTTC many TRBV5-1 16 TRBJ2-5 TRBD1
CASSSQAGGHTEAFF TGTGCCAGCAGCTCTCAAGCAGGGGGACACACTGAAGCTTTCTTT many TRBV7-2 15 TRBJ1-1 TRBD1
CSVGTDSSTDTQYF TGCAGCGTTGGGACTGACTCTAGCACAGATACGCAGTATTTT many TRBV29-1 14 TRBJ2-3 .
CASHALSWTAEKLFF TGTGCCTCCCACGCGTTGTCGTGGACCGCCGAAAAACTGTTTTTT few TRBV2 15 TRBJ1-4 .
CASSPVGPSYEQYF TGTGCCAGCAGCCCCGTGGGACCTTCCTACGAGCAGTACTTC many TRBV5-6 14 TRBJ2-7 .
CATSREAVGNEKLFF TGTGCCACCAGCAGAGAGGCAGTAGGTAATGAAAAACTGTTTTTT few TRBV15 15 TRBJ1-4 .
CASSDPRQGGFTDTQYF TGTGCCAGCAGTGATCCGAGACAGGGTGGTTTCACAGATACGCAGTATTTT few TRBV25-1 17 TRBJ2-3 TRBD1
CASTLVGTGGEKLFF TGTGCCAGCACCCTCGTGGGGACAGGGGGGGAAAAACTGTTTTTT many TRBV12-3/TRBV12-4 15 TRBJ1-4 TRBD1
CASSIGSVSSTDTQYF TGTGCCAGCAGCATAGGATCCGTCAGCTCCACAGATACGCAGTATTTT many TRBV7-6 16 TRBJ2-3 .
CSARDRTDQAFF TGCAGTGCTAGAGATCGAACAGATCAAGCTTTCTTT . TRBV20-1 12 TRBJ1-1 .
CASLATGNEQFF TGTGCCAGCCTAGCTACGGGGAATGAGCAGTTCTTC . TRBV6-1 12 TRBJ2-1 .
CSAESGGTEAFF TGCAGCGCCGAATCCGGGGGAACTGAAGCTTTCTTT . TRBV29-1 12 TRBJ1-1 .
CSARDHLGGSSYNSPLHF TGCAGTGCTAGAGATCATTTAGGGGGCAGTTCCTATAATTCACCCCTCCACTTT many TRBV20-1 18 TRBJ1-6 TRBD1
CSAGVLSPLHF TGCAGTGCTGGGGTTCTCTCACCCCTCCACTTT many TRBV20-1 11 TRBJ1-6 .
CASSWVPFDEQYF TGTGCCAGCAGTTGGGTCCCCTTCGACGAGCAGTACTTC . TRBV7-2 13 TRBJ2-7 .
CASSLLAGVDEQYF TGTGCCAGCAGCTTACTAGCGGGAGTCGATGAGCAGTATTTT . TRBV7-2 14 TRBJ2-3 TRBD2
CASSTPGVSETQYF TGTGCCAGCAGTACTCCAGGGGTTTCAGAGACCCAGTACTTC . TRBV6-1 14 TRBJ2-5 .
CSTCMGTTDTQYF TGCAGCACCTGCATGGGGACCACAGATACGCAGTATTTT few TRBV29-1 13 TRBJ2-3 .
CASRKGLGQGEQYF TGTGCCAGCAGGAAGGGACTAGGACAAGGCGAGCAGTACTTC . TRBV2 14 TRBJ2-7 TRBD2
CASSGTSGRPSNTGELFF TGTGCCAGCAGCGGAACTAGCGGGAGGCCCTCGAACACCGGGGAGCTGTTTTTT many TRBV9 18 TRBJ2-2 TRBD2
CATSRDYYSQETQYF TGTGCCACCAGCAGAGATTATTACAGCCAAGAGACCCAGTACTTC . TRBV15 15 TRBJ2-5 .
CSARAGTGGRDYGYTF TGCAGTGCTAGAGCCGGGACAGGGGGGAGGGACTATGGCTACACCTTC many TRBV20-1 16 TRBJ1-2 TRBD1